Listed below are T cell receptor beta chains from one sample, sequenced in a study of cytomegalovirus exposure and HLA in healthy donors. Using immunoSEQ multiplex PCR, the repertoire was profiled, and TCRdb retains in-frame clones only, with some absent. This table has tens of thousands of clones, around four fifths appearing once. Material for sequencing was PBMCs. The receptor set was obtained from a man aged 30 to 45 in good health and CMV-seronegative. Both conserved end residues are part of each CDR3. The D gene is left open where the match is weak. For some rows the clone size is stated as once, few or many, or as a class when expanded; others skip it.

TRBV5-1,NA,NA,TRBJ1-1,TGCGCCAGCAGCTTCGAAGGGGGTACACGTGAAGCTTTCTTT,CASSFEGGTREAFF
TRBV4-3,NA,NA,TRBJ1-1,TGCGCCAGCAGCCAAGGTGGAGGGCACACTGAAGCTTTCTTT,CASSQGGGHTEAFF
TRBV6-1,NA,TRBD1,TRBJ1-1,TGTGCCAGCAGTGAATGGGACAGCCCTATATTGTACACTGAAGCTTTCTTT,CASSEWDSPILYTEAFF
TRBV5-1,NA,NA,TRBJ2-1,TGCGCCAGCAGCTTCGACCGGGACACATTCTTC,CASSFDRDTFF
TRBV28,NA,TRBD1,TRBJ1-5,TGTGCCAGCAGTTTGCGCAGGGGGTATAGCAATCAGCCCCAGCATTTT,CASSLRRGYSNQPQHF
TRBV6-1,NA,TRBD1,TRBJ1-3,TGTGCCAGCAGTGTCACAACAGGGGCATCCTCTGGAAACACCATATATTTT,CASSVTTGASSGNTIYF
TRBV5-1,NA,NA,TRBJ2-7,TGCGCCAGCAGCGAGGACTTCCTCCCCTACGAGCAGTACTTC,CASSEDFLPYEQYF
TRBV7-8,NA,TRBD1,TRBJ2-3,TGTGCCAGCAGCCCGCTGAGACAGGGGGGCACAGATACGCAGTATTTT,CASSPLRQGGTDTQYF
TRBV14,NA,NA,TRBJ1-1,TGTGCCAGCGGCGGGACGGTGAACACTGAAGCTTTCTTT,CASGGTVNTEAFF
TRBV10-1,NA,NA,TRBJ2-3,TGCGCCAGCAGGGAGGGACTCACACTCACAGATACGCAGTATTTT,CASREGLTLTDTQYF
TRBV27,NA,NA,TRBJ2-6,TGTGCCAGCAGTTTTTACATCAGCTCTGGGGCCAACGTCCTGACTTTC,CASSFYISSGANVLTF
TRBV7-9,few,NA,TRBJ1-1,TGTGCCAGCAAAGGCGGCATGAACACTGAAGCTTTCTTT,CASKGGMNTEAFF
TRBV5-6,NA,NA,TRBJ1-6,TGTGCCAGCAGCCCCTGGACAGATAATTCACCCCTCCACTTT,CASSPWTDNSPLHF
TRBV21-1,once,NA,TRBJ1-1,TGTGCCAGCAGCCCCTTCCGGGGGGCTAACACTGAAGCTTTCTTT,CASSPFRGANTEAFF
TRBV6-1,NA,NA,TRBJ1-1,TGTGCCAGCAGTGAACAGGGTTTGTCGAACACTGAAGCTTTCTTT,CASSEQGLSNTEAFF
TRBV6-1,once,TRBD2,TRBJ2-7,TGTGCCAGCATTACGACTAGCGGGGGTGCCTACGAGCAGTACTTC,CASITTSGGAYEQYF
TRBV7-3,NA,TRBD2,TRBJ2-3,TGTGCCAGCAGCTTAACTTTCCTCGGGGTGACTAGCCCGCTGAGGCCCACAGATACGCAGTATTTT,CASSLTFLGVTSPLRPTDTQYF
TRBV29-1,once,NA,TRBJ2-3,TGCAGCGTTGGTTTCTCTACGGCAGATACGCAGTATTTT,CSVGFSTADTQYF
TRBV4-2,NA,NA,TRBJ2-2,TGTGCCAGCACGGACAACAGAGACACCGGGGAGCTGTTTTTT,CASTDNRDTGELFF
TRBV6-1,NA,NA,TRBJ1-4,TGTGCCAGCAGTGAAGCGCAATTGCGAGGAAATGAAAAACTGTTTTTT,CASSEAQLRGNEKLFF
TRBV14,NA,TRBD2,TRBJ2-7,TGTGCCACCGCGCCCCTAGCGGGCGTCACCTACGAGCAGTACTTC,CATAPLAGVTYEQYF
TRBV19,NA,TRBD1,TRBJ1-1,TGTGCCAGTAGTACACCGGACAGGACGAACACTGAAGCTTTCTTT,CASSTPDRTNTEAFF